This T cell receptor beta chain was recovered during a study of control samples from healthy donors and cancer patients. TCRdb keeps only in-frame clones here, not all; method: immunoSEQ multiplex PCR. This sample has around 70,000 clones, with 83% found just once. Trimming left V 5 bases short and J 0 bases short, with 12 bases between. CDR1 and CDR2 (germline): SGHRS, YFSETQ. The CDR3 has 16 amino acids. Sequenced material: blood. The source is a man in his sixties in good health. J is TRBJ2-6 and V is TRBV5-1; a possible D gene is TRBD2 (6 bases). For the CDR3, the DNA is TGCGCCAGCAGACCCCTCGGGGGCTCTGGGGCCAACGTCCTGACTTTC. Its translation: CASRPLGGSGANVLTF.